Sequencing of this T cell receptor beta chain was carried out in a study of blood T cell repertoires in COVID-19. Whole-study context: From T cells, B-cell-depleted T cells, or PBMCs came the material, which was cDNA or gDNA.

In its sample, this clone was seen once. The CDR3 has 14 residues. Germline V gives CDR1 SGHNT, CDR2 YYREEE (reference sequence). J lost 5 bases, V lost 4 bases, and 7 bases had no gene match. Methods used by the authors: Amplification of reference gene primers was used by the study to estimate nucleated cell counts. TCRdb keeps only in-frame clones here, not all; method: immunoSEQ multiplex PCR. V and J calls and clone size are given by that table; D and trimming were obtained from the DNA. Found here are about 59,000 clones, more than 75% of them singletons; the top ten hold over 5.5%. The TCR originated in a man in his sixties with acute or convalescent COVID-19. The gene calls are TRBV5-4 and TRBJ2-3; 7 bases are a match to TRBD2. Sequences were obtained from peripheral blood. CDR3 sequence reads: CASSPRGGGDTQYF. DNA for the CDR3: TGTGCCAGCAGCCCCCGTGGCGGGGGAGATACGCAGTATTTT.